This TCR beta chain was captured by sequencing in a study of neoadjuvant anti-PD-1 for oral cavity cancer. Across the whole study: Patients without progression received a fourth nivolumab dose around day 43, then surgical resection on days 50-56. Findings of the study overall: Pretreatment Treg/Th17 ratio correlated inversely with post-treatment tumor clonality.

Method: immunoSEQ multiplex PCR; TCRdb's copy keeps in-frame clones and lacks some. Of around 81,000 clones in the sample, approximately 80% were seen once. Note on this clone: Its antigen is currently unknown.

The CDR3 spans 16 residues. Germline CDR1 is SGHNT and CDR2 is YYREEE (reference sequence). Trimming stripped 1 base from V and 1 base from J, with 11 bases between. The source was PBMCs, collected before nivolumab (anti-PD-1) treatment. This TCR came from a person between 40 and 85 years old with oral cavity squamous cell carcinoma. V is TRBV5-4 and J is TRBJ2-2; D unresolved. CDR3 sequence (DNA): TGTGCCAGCAGCTTGTCCTTAGCAGAGAACACCGGGGAGCTGTTTTTT. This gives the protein CASSLSLAENTGELFF.